This record covers a single T cell receptor beta chain. The authors' processing: Reference gene primers were amplified, and this amplification served to estimate nucleated cell counts. Sequencing was performed with immunoSEQ multiplex PCR; in TCRdb, only in-frame clones are kept and a portion is missing. V and J calls and clone size are those listed in that table; D and trimming were worked out from the DNA. The sample includes 28,000 or so clones, 85% to 90% seen only once; the top ten take 7.5% to 8%. The V gene's germline CDR1 is SGHDN and CDR2 FVKESK. The J segment lost 7 bases and the V segment lost 4 bases, leaving 4 bases of the junction unmatched. This CDR3 has 13 residues. The sample originates from a study of blood T cell repertoires in COVID-19.

Specimen: peripheral blood. The V and J genes are TRBV14 and TRBJ1-2; 9 bases are shared with TRBD1. This sequence was found in a human donor in a cohort sampled during active COVID-19. The CDR3 DNA reads TGTGCCAGCAGCCCAACGACAGGGGGTGGCTACACCTTC. Amino acids: CASSPTTGGGYTF.